The 32 T cell receptor beta chains presented below share a single source sample, sequenced in a study of cytomegalovirus exposure and HLA in healthy donors. In the PCR, 60 Vbeta and 13 Jbeta primers were used. Libraries were prepared by immunoSEQ multiplex PCR; TCRdb keeps only in-frame clonotypes and omits some of them. The sample consists of about 42,000 clones, about 50% of them appearing once. Sequencing was done on a sample of PBMCs. The receptors come from a human donor in good health.

The genes are TRBV7-8 and TRBJ1-1, with D uncertain. The germline CDR1 and CDR2 sequences are SGHVS and FQNEAQ. The CDR3 is 12 amino acids. V lost 5 bases and J lost 4, with 8 bases in between. The CDR3, as DNA: TGTGCCAGCAGCGGCGGCGGCACTGAAGCTTTCTTT. It translates to CASSGGGTEAFF.

In the case of this clone: At one of its ends the junction is not consistent with the germline gene, which may arise from a read error. The chain carries TRBV9 and TRBJ2-1; TRBD2 matches 7 bases. The length of the CDR3 is 16 residues. The germline V gene encodes CDR1 SGDLS and CDR2 YYNGEE. CDR3 in DNA: TGTGCCAGCGGCGTAGAGCCTAGCGGACTATACAATGAGCAGTTCTTC. It translates to CASGVEPSGLYNEQFF.

On this clone itself: The junction departs from germline at one end; a sequencing error may be responsible. The rearrangement uses TRBV5-1 and TRBJ2-3, with a weak D call TRBD2 (7 bases). This CDR3 comprises 16 residues. Germline V lookup: CDR1 SGHRS, CDR2 YFSETQ. The DNA for the CDR3 is TGCGCCAGCAGGTTGGATGCGGGGGCATCCGCAGATACGCAGTATTTT. Protein sequence: CASRLDAGASADTQYF.

V is TRBV18 and J is TRBJ2-3, with TRBD1 matching 7 bases. This CDR3 region has 13 residues. The V and J ends lost 8 bases and 1 base, in that order; junction bases with no gene match: 3. CDR1 and CDR2 from the germline V gene are KGHSH and LQKENI. The CDR3: CASRGQGTDTQYF. The CDR3 DNA reads as TGTGCCAGCCGCGGACAGGGCACAGATACGCAGTATTTT. Full variable domain (outside the CDR3, taken from reference TRBV18 and TRBJ2-3): NAGVMQNPRHLVRRRGQEARLRCSPMKGHSHVYWYRQLPEEGLKFMVYLQKENIIDESGMPKERFSAEFPKEGPSILRIQQVVRGDSAAYFCASRGQGTDTQYFGPGTRLTVL.

The sample holds a few counts of this clone. This sequence joins TRBV9 and TRBJ2-1; no definite D call. V was clipped by 0 bases and J by 0 bases, with 7 bases between them. The germline V gene encodes CDR1 SGDLS and CDR2 YYNGEE. This CDR3 contains 15 residues. In nucleotides, the CDR3 is TGTGCCAGCAGCGTAGAACGGAGCTCCTACAATGAGCAGTTCTTC. It encodes CASSVERSSYNEQFF.

V usage is TRBV2 and J usage is TRBJ1-3; 11 nucleotides line up with TRBD1. Per germline, CDR1 SNHLY and CDR2 FYNNEI. This CDR3 is 15 amino acids long. V was pared by 7 bases and J by 4 bases, with 6 bases of the junction left unmatched. The CDR3 bases are TGTGCCAGCAAGGCGGGACAGGGGGTCGGAAACACCATATATTTT. It is translated as CASKAGQGVGNTIYF.

This clone qualifies as medium-sized. The genes are TRBV5-4 and TRBJ1-4, with a possible D match to TRBD1 (6 bases). Trimming shortened V by 3 bases and J by 7 bases, and 16 bases separated the two germline ends. Germline assignment: CDR1 SGHNT and CDR2 YYREEE (reference sequence). This CDR3 is built from 15 residues. CDR3: CASSSPEQGREKLFF. CDR3 nucleotide sequence: TGTGCCAGCAGCTCCCCGGAACAGGGACGTGAAAAACTGTTTTTT.

V usage is TRBV7-2 and J usage is TRBJ2-5, with D maybe TRBD2 (6 bases). The CDR3 extends over 15 amino acids. Per germline, CDR1 SGHTA and CDR2 FQGNSA. V was pared by 6 bases and J by 3 bases, with 17 bases between. CDR3 in amino acids: CASSSYRGGEETQYF. CDR3 in DNA: TGTGCCAGCAGTTCGTACCGGGGAGGAGAAGAGACCCAGTACTTC.

The chain has TRBV5-1 and TRBJ2-3; 10 bases match TRBD2. This CDR3 region has 14 residues. The V segment lost 4 bases and the J segment 7 bases; nucleotides outside the gene matches: 6. Looked up from germline, CDR1 is SGHRS and CDR2 is YFSETQ. CDR3 protein: CASSEREGGYTQYF. The CDR3 DNA follows: TGCGCCAGCAGCGAGCGGGAGGGGGGGTATACGCAGTATTTT. The whole variable domain, filled in from reference TRBV5-1 and TRBJ2-3, reads KAGVTQTPRYLIKTRGQQVTLSCSPISGHRSVSWYQQTPGQGLQFLFEYFSETQRNKGNFPGRFSGRQFSNSRSEMNVSTLELGDSALYLCASSEREGGYTQYFGPGTRLTVL.

The V and J genes are TRBV5-1 and TRBJ2-1, with 8 bases aligning to TRBD1. The CDR3 is 16 amino acids. Trimming at V came to 4 bases and at J to 6 bases, leaving 12 bases not matched to a gene. The germline gives CDR1 SGHRS, CDR2 YFSETQ. CDR3 sequence (DNA): TGCGCCAGCAGCCTGGGTCCGGCAGGGGGCTCCAATGAGCAGTTCTTC. As protein: CASSLGPAGGSNEQFF. The variable domain in full, completed from reference TRBV5-1 and TRBJ2-1, reads KAGVTQTPRYLIKTRGQQVTLSCSPISGHRSVSWYQQTPGQGLQFLFEYFSETQRNKGNFPGRFSGRQFSNSRSEMNVSTLELGDSALYLCASSLGPAGGSNEQFFGPGTRLTVL.

The rearrangement joins TRBV5-1 to TRBJ1-1, with a tentative D call TRBD1 (5 bases). V lost 4 bases, J lost 5 bases, and 9 bases lay in between. There are 12 residues in the CDR3. Germline CDR1 reads SGHRS; CDR2 reads YFSETQ. CDR3 protein: CASSPGGTEAFF. CDR3 coding DNA: TGCGCCAGCAGCCCGGGGGGGACTGAAGCTTTCTTT.

The chain combines TRBV7-9 with TRBJ1-2, with D perhaps matching TRBD1 (5 bases). The CDR3 totals 12 residues. V was clipped by 6 bases and J by 3 bases, with 8 bases between them. CDR1 and CDR2 from the germline V gene are SEHNR and FQNEAQ (reference sequence). The CDR3 reads CASSQTDYGYTF. Here the CDR3 DNA reads TGTGCCAGCAGTCAGACAGACTATGGCTACACCTTC.

This clone has a handful of counts. Different DNA sequences within this sample yield the same CDR3. V gene TRBV7-9 combines with J gene TRBJ1-1; 7 bases are a match to TRBD1. The germline CDR1 and CDR2 sequences are SEHNR and FQNEAQ (reference sequence). V was pared by 6 bases and J by 3 bases, with 19 bases of the junction left unmatched. The CDR3 is 18 residues long. DNA for the CDR3: TGTGCCAGCAGTCCGAGAGGGGGCGGGGGGGGTTCGGACACTGAAGCTTTCTTT. Its translation is CASSPRGGGGGSDTEAFF.

This clone was counted between two and nine times. Here the CDR3 reads CASRRQGARSTEAFF. The CDR3 bases are TGTGCCAGCAGACGACAGGGGGCGAGGAGCACTGAAGCTTTCTTT. The V call is TRBV27, the J call TRBJ1-1, with 10 nucleotides matching TRBD1. In germline, CDR1 is MNHEY, CDR2 SMNVEV (reference sequence). J gave up 4 bases and V 6 bases, and 8 bases lay outside the gene matches. CDR3 length: 15 residues.

The gene calls are TRBV7-6 and TRBJ2-5; TRBD1 matches 8 bases. This CDR3 is built from 15 residues. J gave up 1 base and V 1 base, and 2 bases lay outside the gene matches. The germline CDR1 and CDR2 sequences are SGHVS and FNYEAQ. CDR3 in DNA: TGTGCCAGCAGCTTAGGACAGGGGCGCCAAGAGACCCAGTACTTC. Encoded protein: CASSLGQGRQETQYF.

This clone was observed a handful of times. J is TRBJ1-1 and V is TRBV27; a weak D match, TRBD1 (6 bases). This CDR3 has 13 residues. Germline V gene data show CDR1 as MNHEY and CDR2 as SMNVEV (reference sequence). V was clipped by 5 bases and J by 4 bases, with 11 bases between them. CDR3 sequence reads: CASSRGGGTEAFF. The CDR3 DNA reads as TGTGCCAGCAGTAGAGGGGGGGGCACTGAAGCTTTCTTT.

The V gene is TRBV27, the J gene TRBJ2-7; 8 bases match TRBD1. This CDR3 is 14 amino acids long. CDR1 MNHEY and CDR2 SMNVEV come from the germline V gene (reference sequence). J gave up 6 bases and V 3 bases, and 7 bases lay outside the gene matches. The chain's CDR3 is CASSFNRGLSEQYF. The CDR3 nucleotides are TGTGCCAGCAGTTTTAACAGGGGGTTATCCGAGCAGTACTTC.

This clone occurred a few times. The rearrangement uses TRBV6-5 and TRBJ1-1; D is unresolved. CDR1 and CDR2 from the germline V gene are MNHEY and SVGAGI. V was trimmed by 4 bases and J by 1 base, leaving 16 bases between them. The CDR3 consists of 16 residues. The CDR3 region is CASSSTPGRGNTEAFF. The DNA of the CDR3 is TGTGCCAGCAGTTCCACACCCGGACGGGGGAACACTGAAGCTTTCTTT.

This clone was found a few times. The V and J genes are TRBV6-5 and TRBJ2-1; 12 nucleotides align to TRBD2. This CDR3 spans 16 amino acids. Per germline, CDR1 MNHEY and CDR2 SVGAGI. The J segment lost 9 bases and the V segment lost 3 bases, leaving 9 bases of the junction unmatched. This CDR3 reads CASSYWASGGASEQFF. CDR3 DNA: TGTGCCAGCAGTTATTGGGCTAGCGGGGGGGCCAGTGAGCAGTTCTTC.

The chain carries TRBV5-1 and TRBJ2-7; a possible D gene is TRBD1 (6 bases). Trimming left V 6 bases short and J 1 base short, with 23 bases between. Germline CDR1 is SGHRS and CDR2 is YFSETQ. The CDR3 is 17 residues long. Here the CDR3 reads CASTPRTGQTLSYEQYF. CDR3 nucleotide sequence: TGCGCCAGCACCCCTCGGACCGGACAGACTTTATCCTACGAGCAGTACTTC.

In this sample, this clone turned up a few times. At the DNA level, this CDR3 is encoded by other sequences in the same sample as well. This rearrangement joins TRBV7-2 to TRBJ2-7, with 9 bases fitting TRBD2. The V gene end was trimmed by 5 bases and the J gene end by 1 base; junction bases not matched to a gene: 6. Germline assignment: CDR1 SGHTA and CDR2 FQGNSA. This CDR3 spans 15 amino acids. For the CDR3, the DNA is TGTGCCAGCAGCCTCGGACTAGCGTTATCCTACGAGCAGTACTTC. Translated, it gives CASSLGLALSYEQYF.

This clone was recorded a few times. CDR3 sequence (DNA): TGTGCCAGCAGCTTAGGGGGTAGTTTTGGGGACTACCGTGACGAGCAGTACTTC. Amino acids: CASSLGGSFGDYRDEQYF. The chain links TRBV11-2 to TRBJ2-7, with 7 bases matching TRBD2. Per the germline V gene, CDR1 is SGHAT and CDR2 is FQNNGV. Unmatched junction bases numbered 17, after V lost 1 base and J lost 5 bases. The CDR3 spans 18 residues.

The chain combines TRBV30 with TRBJ2-6, with D maybe TRBD2 (6 bases). Trimming took off 3 bases at V and 0 bases at J, with 6 bases between the two ends. CDR1 GTSNPN and CDR2 SVGIG come from the germline V gene (reference sequence). The CDR3 has 14 residues. CDR3 sequence (DNA): TGTGCCTGGAGGGGGGGCTCTGGGGCCAACGTCCTGACTTTC. This encodes CAWRGGSGANVLTF. The variable domain in full, with the rest retrieved from reference TRBV30 and TRBJ2-6, is SQTIHQWPATLVQPVGSPLSLECTVEGTSNPNLYWYRQAAGRGLQLLFYSVGIGQISSEVPQNLSASRPQDRQFILSSKKLLLSDSGFYLCAWRGGSGANVLTFGAGSRLTVL.

CDR3 sequence (DNA): TGTGCCAGCAGCTTAGCGGCAGGGGGGAACTATGGCTACACCTTC. Residues: CASSLAAGGNYGYTF. The chain couples TRBV7-2 to TRBJ1-2, with 7 bases aligning to TRBD1. The germline V gene has CDR1 SGHTA and CDR2 FQGNSA. CDR3 length equals 15 residues. The V and J ends lost 0 bases and 2 bases, in that order; junction bases with no gene match: 3.

The V and J genes are TRBV7-2 and TRBJ2-5; tentative D call: TRBD2 (7 bases). The germline CDR1 and CDR2 sequences are SGHTA and FQGNSA. This CDR3 region has 14 residues. Trimming cost V 5 bases and J 2 bases, with 12 bases left between them. The CDR3 protein is CASSRGGTQETQYF. The CDR3, as DNA: TGTGCCAGCAGCAGGGGGGGGACTCAAGAGACCCAGTACTTC.

This clone appeared a few times. The gene calls are TRBV19 and TRBJ2-7; TRBD1 is a possible D gene (6 bases). This CDR3 contains 14 residues. V was pared by 5 bases and J by 0 bases, with 11 bases between. The germline V gene has CDR1 LNHDA and CDR2 SQIVND (reference sequence). Here the CDR3 DNA reads TGTGCCAGTAGTGTACCGGGACACTCCTACGAGCAGTACTTC. Amino acid sequence: CASSVPGHSYEQYF.

The chain uses TRBV6-4 and TRBJ2-7; a weak D match, TRBD1 (5 bases). Looked up from germline, CDR1 is MRHNA and CDR2 is SNTAGT. V dropped 8 bases and J dropped 3 bases, with 14 bases sitting between them. The CDR3 contains 13 residues. The CDR3 protein is CASQGDPLYEQYF. The CDR3 bases are TGTGCCAGCCAAGGGGATCCACTCTACGAGCAGTACTTC.

The chain combines TRBV28 with TRBJ2-7; a possible D gene is TRBD2 (6 bases). The germline CDR1 and CDR2 sequences are MDHEN and SYDVKM. The CDR3 spans 15 residues. Trimming cost V 3 bases and J 0 bases, with 12 bases left between them. The CDR3 bases are TGTGCCAGCAGTTTGGGCGGGGCGGGCTCCTACGAGCAGTACTTC. The encoded protein is CASSLGGAGSYEQYF.

The chain employs TRBV4-2 and TRBJ2-2, with D uncertain. V lost 0 bases, J lost 5 bases, and 13 bases lay in between. CDR3 length: 16 residues. The germline CDR1 and CDR2 sequences are LGHNA and YNFKEQ. DNA for the CDR3: TGTGCCAGCAGCCAAGAAGGCCTAGGTGGGACCGGGGAGCTGTTTTTT. This gives the protein CASSQEGLGGTGELFF.

Only one count was recorded for this clone. This chain joins TRBV7-3 and TRBJ2-2, with TRBD2 identical over 7 bases. The junction had 6 bases not matched to a gene; V was cut back by 2 bases and J by 0 bases. CDR1 and CDR2 (germline): SGHTA, FQGTGA. The CDR3 spans 17 residues. The CDR3 loop reads CASSLGAGIPNTGELFF. In DNA form, the CDR3 reads TGTGCCAGCAGCTTAGGAGCGGGGATCCCGAACACCGGGGAGCTGTTTTTT.

The rearrangement uses TRBV10-3 and TRBJ1-5, with 7 bases fitting TRBD1. Germline CDR1 and CDR2: ENHRY and SYGVKD. This CDR3 region has 18 residues. The CDR3 DNA is TGTGCGATACACCGGGACAGTAACCCCGGGGGTAGCAATCAGCCCCAGCATTTT. Translated: CAIHRDSNPGGSNQPQHF.

The genes are TRBV7-2 and TRBJ2-7, with TRBD2 matching 7 bases. Germline V lookup: CDR1 SGHTA, CDR2 FQGNSA. V lost 7 bases and J lost 0; bases outside the gene matches: 9. This CDR3 contains 15 residues. As DNA, the CDR3 is TGTGCCAGCACCCGGGCGGGAGAGAGCTCCTACGAGCAGTACTTC. Translating it yields CASTRAGESSYEQYF.